The entry below describes one T cell receptor (beta chain). One junction end does not reproduce the germline sequence, and a read error may be involved. CDR3 length: 12 amino acids. From germline, CDR1 is LGHNA and CDR2 YNFKEQ. This entry belongs to a study of blood T cell repertoires in COVID-19. Turning to the study itself: Samples taken during acute and convalescent COVID-19 were collected in the United States, Italy and Spain.

Produced via immunoSEQ multiplex PCR; TCRdb's table is partial and in-frame only. The sample yields some 150,000 clones, about 86% seen once. V usage is TRBV4-2 and J usage is TRBJ1-1; D is unresolved. This TCR came from a woman aged 60-75 years with acute or convalescent COVID-19. The sequenced sample consisted of peripheral blood. Here the CDR3 reads CASSQEATAAFF. CDR3 nucleotides: TGTGCCAGCAGCCAAGAGGCGACTGCAGCTTTCTTT.